The clone carrying this TCR beta chain was detected many times. Its antigen is currently unknown. These data come from a study of T cells in Graves' hyperthyroidism and ophthalmopathy. In the study overall: Peripheral blood was acquired at first diagnosis, ahead of any therapy whatsoever. Study-level findings and limits: It was a median roughly six months before onset that the model predicted ophthalmopathy. Ophthalmopathy was distinguished from stable hyperthyroidism by 13 V-J signatures.

V was shortened by 6 bases and J by 1 base, with 15 bases between the two germline ends. This CDR3 is built from 15 residues. The CDR3 regions of TCR beta were amplified from RNA transcripts. The HTBI primer set drove a first-round RT-PCR of the TCR CDR3. In TCRdb, the multiplex PCR reads were re-called with MiXCR into one record per CDR3 protein. The profile shows hundreds of thousands of distinct CDR3 sequences, roughly 15% of them singletons. Not enrolled were patients with uncontrolled infection, other autoimmune disease, pregnancy or lactation. Material: blood. This sequence joins TRBV12-3 or TRBV12-4 and TRBJ1-1; weak D call: TRBD1 (5 bases). This TCR came from a woman in her forties with Graves' ophthalmopathy. CDR3 sequence (DNA): TGTGCCAGCAGAAACTCGGGGACCCGGAACACTGAAGCTTTCTTT. Translated, it gives CASRNSGTRNTEAFF.